This T cell receptor beta chain was captured in a study of cytomegalovirus exposure and HLA in healthy donors. Turning to the study itself: From donors who were HLA-typed, an early data release held 75 million to 85 million unique TCRs.

Amplification used 60 Vbeta primers and 13 Jbeta primers. Profiled with immunoSEQ multiplex PCR; TCRdb holds only in-frame clones, not every one. This sample carries some 130,000 clones, 73% of them seen once, and the ten largest clones take over 1%. With 4 bases clipped from V and 5 bases from J, the junction kept 7 bases outside the gene matches. Germline V lookup: CDR1 SGHRS, CDR2 YFSETQ. CDR3 length equals 15 residues. There are a few counts of this clone. The sequence came from a woman aged 40 to 50 in good health and CMV-seronegative. The sample was PBMCs. The chain employs TRBV5-1 and TRBJ1-4; 8 bases line up with TRBD1. In nucleotides, the CDR3 is TGCGCCAGCAGCCCACAACAGGGGGGCAATGAAAAACTGTTTTTT. It yields the protein CASSPQQGGNEKLFF.